The 28 T cell receptor beta chains below were found in one sample sequenced in a study of cytomegalovirus exposure and HLA in healthy donors. The PCR made use of 60 Vbeta and 13 Jbeta primers. Sequenced by immunoSEQ multiplex PCR; TCRdb stores in-frame clones only, minus some. The sample shows roughly 80,000 clones, 84% of them seen only once. Sequencing was carried out using PBMCs. Every receptor here comes from a woman in her forties or fifties in good health and CMV-seronegative.

The V call is TRBV28, the J call TRBJ2-3; 11 bases fit TRBD2. The V and J ends lost 8 bases and 2 bases, in that order; junction bases with no gene match: 3. The CDR3 covers 14 residues. Germline lookup yields CDR1 MDHEN and CDR2 SYDVKM. CDR3: CASVAGGYTDTQYF. The DNA for the CDR3 is TGTGCCAGCGTAGCGGGAGGGTACACAGATACGCAGTATTTT. Variable domain in full (rest from reference TRBV28 and TRBJ2-3): DVKVTQSSRYLVKRTGEKVFLECVQDMDHENMFWYRQDPGLGLRLIYFSYDVKMKEKGDIPEGYSVSREKKERFSLILESASTNQTSMYLCASVAGGYTDTQYFGPGTRLTVL.

The gene calls are TRBV30 and TRBJ1-4, with TRBD1 matching over 7 bases. CDR1 GTSNPN and CDR2 SVGIG come from the germline V gene (reference sequence). With 1 base clipped from V and 14 bases from J, the junction kept 10 bases outside the gene matches. CDR3 size: 13 residues. The CDR3 sequence: CAWSATDRVWLFF. CDR3 bases: TGTGCCTGGAGTGCGACTGACAGGGTTTGGCTGTTTTTT.

This clone was seen only a few times. The V call is TRBV5-4, the J call TRBJ2-7, with 7 nucleotides matching TRBD1. Germline V gene sequence: CDR1 SGHNT, CDR2 YYREEE (reference sequence). The J segment lost 1 base and the V segment lost 5 bases, leaving 12 bases of the junction unmatched. The CDR3 spans 16 residues. This CDR3 reads CASSFPLGQVSYEQYF. CDR3 nucleotide sequence: TGTGCCAGCAGTTTTCCTCTCGGACAGGTTTCCTACGAGCAGTACTTC. Full variable domain (missing parts from reference TRBV5-4 and TRBJ2-7): ETGVTQSPTHLIKTRGQQVTLRCSSQSGHNTVSWYQQALGQGPQFIFQYYREEENGRGNFPPRFSGLQFPNYSSELNVNALELDDSALYLCASSFPLGQVSYEQYFGPGTRLTVT.

This chain uses TRBV18 with TRBJ2-3, with 13 bases fitting TRBD2. The CDR3 runs to 16 residues. Germline CDR1 is KGHSH and CDR2 is LQKENI. With 3 bases clipped from V and 0 bases from J, the junction kept 0 bases outside the gene matches. The CDR3 reads CASSPGLAGSTDTQYF. CDR3 DNA sequence: TGTGCCAGCTCACCGGGACTAGCGGGGAGCACAGATACGCAGTATTTT.

The genes are TRBV5-1 and TRBJ1-1, with 7 bases aligning to TRBD1. The length of the CDR3 is 14 residues. V shed 4 bases and J 5 bases; nucleotides not matched to a gene: 8. CDR1 is SGHRS, CDR2 YFSETQ, per germline. CDR3 nucleotides: TGCGCCAGCAGCCCGAGGGGGCGCGGGACTGAAGCTTTCTTT. Translated, it gives CASSPRGRGTEAFF.

This clone was found a few times. The V call is TRBV19, the J call TRBJ1-3, with D hard to call. This CDR3 comprises 15 residues. Germline CDR1 is LNHDA and CDR2 is SQIVND (reference sequence). Trimming took off 3 bases at V and 0 bases at J, with 9 bases between the two ends. CDR3 residues: CASSISTASGNTIYF. CDR3 DNA: TGTGCCAGTAGTATCAGCACAGCCTCTGGAAACACCATATATTTT. Drawing the rest from reference TRBV19 and TRBJ1-3, the complete variable domain is DGGITQSPKYLFRKEGQNVTLSCEQNLNHDAMYWYRQDPGQGLRLIYYSQIVNDFQKGDIAEGYSVSREKKESFPLTVTSAQKNPTAFYLCASSISTASGNTIYFGEGSWLTVV.

The V call is TRBV11-3, the J call TRBJ2-3, with a tentative D call TRBD2 (5 bases). With 5 bases removed from V and 4 bases from J, the gap between germline ends came to 22 bases. The CDR3 consists of 17 residues. Germline loops: CDR1 SGHNT, CDR2 YENEEA. This chain's CDR3 is CASSPNEGPGQSDTQYF. DNA for the CDR3: TGTGCCAGCAGCCCGAACGAGGGCCCCGGTCAGTCAGATACGCAGTATTTT.

The chain joins TRBV6-1 to TRBJ2-7; 7 nucleotides agree with TRBD1. There are 14 residues in the CDR3. Germline assignment: CDR1 MNHNS and CDR2 SASEGT. With 4 bases clipped from V and 0 bases from J, the junction kept 3 bases outside the gene matches. The CDR3, as DNA: TGTGCCAGCAGTGTGTGGGACAGCTCCTACGAGCAGTACGTC. The encoded protein is CASSVWDSSYEQYV.

V and J are TRBV18 and TRBJ1-2, with TRBD1 identical over 7 bases. CDR3 size: 17 residues. Germline values: CDR1 KGHSH, CDR2 LQKENI. The ends lost 5 bases at V and 2 bases at J; junction bases unmatched: 14. The CDR3 DNA reads TGTGCCAGCTCAGTCTTGCCAGGGGGAAGAGGGAACTATGGCTACACCTTC. Translated: CASSVLPGGRGNYGYTF.

This rearrangement joins TRBV18 to TRBJ1-5; 7 positions agree with TRBD1. The ends lost 6 bases at V and 7 bases at J; junction bases unmatched: 9. Germline V CDR1 and CDR2: KGHSH, LQKENI. The CDR3 contains 14 residues. The CDR3 DNA is TGTGCCAGCTCCGTCGGAGGGGGCGGACAGCCCCAGCATTTT. It encodes CASSVGGGGQPQHF. Looking up the rest from reference TRBV18 and TRBJ1-5 gives the full variable domain: NAGVMQNPRHLVRRRGQEARLRCSPMKGHSHVYWYRQLPEEGLKFMVYLQKENIIDESGMPKERFSAEFPKEGPSILRIQQVVRGDSAAYFCASSVGGGGQPQHFGDGTRLSIL.

This sequence joins TRBV11-2 and TRBJ2-1; 9 positions match TRBD2. This CDR3 comprises 15 residues. Germline V gene lookup returns CDR1 SGHAT and CDR2 FQNNGV. V shed 1 base, J shed 5 bases, and the junction held 3 bases outside the gene matches. DNA for the CDR3: TGTGCCAGCAGCTTAGTAGCGGGAGTAGACAATGAGCAGTTCTTC. The encoded protein is CASSLVAGVDNEQFF.

This chain connects TRBV29-1 to TRBJ1-2; 7 bases align to TRBD1. Per the germline V gene, CDR1 is SQVTM and CDR2 is ANQGSEA. This CDR3 is built from 11 residues. Trimming removed 8 bases from V and 7 bases from J; junction bases left unmatched: 7. CDR3 nucleotides: TGCAGCTCAACAGGGGTGGGTGGCTACACCTTC. It is translated as CSSTGVGGYTF.

This clone was observed a few times. J is TRBJ1-5 and V is TRBV28, with D tentatively TRBD1 (5 bases). CDR3 length: 13 amino acids. Germline values: CDR1 MDHEN, CDR2 SYDVKM. V shed 6 bases and J shed 5 bases, with 11 bases lying between them. CDR3 residues: CASRRQFYQPQHF. The CDR3 DNA reads as TGTGCCAGCAGACGACAGTTTTATCAGCCCCAGCATTTT.

CDR3 protein: CASSLVSNYGYTF. DNA of the CDR3: TGTGCCAGCAGTCTAGTGAGCAACTATGGCTACACCTTC. The rearrangement links TRBV27 to TRBJ1-2; no firm D call. Trimming removed 5 bases from V and 2 bases from J, with 9 bases in between. Germline V CDR1 and CDR2: MNHEY, SMNVEV (reference sequence). The CDR3 sequence is 13 residues long.

V is TRBV7-9 and J is TRBJ2-3; 12 bases agree with TRBD2. This CDR3 has 16 amino acids. The J segment lost 4 bases and the V segment lost 5 bases, leaving 7 bases of the junction unmatched. CDR1 is SEHNR, CDR2 FQNEAQ, per germline (reference sequence). CDR3 region: CASSPRTSGNADTQYF. The CDR3 region has the DNA TGTGCCAGCAGCCCGAGGACTAGCGGGAACGCAGATACGCAGTATTTT. The variable domain in full, with the rest retrieved from reference TRBV7-9 and TRBJ2-3, is DTGVSQNPRHKITKRGQNVTFRCDPISEHNRLYWYRQTLGQGPEFLTYFQNEAQLEKSRLLSDRFSAERPKGSFSTLEIQRTEQGDSAMYLCASSPRTSGNADTQYFGPGTRLTVL.

The chain has TRBV9 and TRBJ2-7, with D perhaps matching TRBD2 (5 bases). The CDR3 has 12 amino acids. Germline V gene data show CDR1 as SGDLS and CDR2 as YYNGEE. Trimming removed 4 bases at V and 6 bases at J, with 11 bases between. CDR3 sequence: CASSSTGSEQYF. The CDR3 DNA is TGTGCCAGCAGCTCCACGGGGTCCGAGCAGTACTTC. The full variable domain, completed using reference TRBV9 and TRBJ2-7, is DSGVTQTPKHLITATGQRVTLRCSPRSGDLSVYWYQQSLDQGLQFLIQYYNGEERAKGNILERFSAQQFPDLHSELNLSSLELGDSALYFCASSSTGSEQYFGPGTRLTVT.

The chain recombines TRBV5-6 with TRBJ1-2, with 7 bases matching TRBD1. The length of the CDR3 is 17 residues. Germline CDR1 SGHDT, CDR2 YYEEEE. The trim removed 0 bases at V and 0 bases at J, leaving 8 bases unmatched. Written as DNA, the CDR3 is TGTGCCAGCAGCTTGGATGACAGGGTGTTCGCTAACTATGGCTACACCTTC. Amino acid sequence: CASSLDDRVFANYGYTF.

The chain combines TRBV7-6 with TRBJ1-2; no clear D. CDR1 and CDR2 (germline): SGHVS, FNYEAQ. V was clipped by 5 bases and J by 7 bases, with 14 bases between them. The CDR3 is 13 amino acids. CDR3 sequence (DNA): TGTGCCAGCAGCGCCTTGCAAGGAGGTGGCTACACCTTC. Translation: CASSALQGGGYTF.

This clone was found a few times. This chain uses TRBV18 with TRBJ2-5; D may be TRBD1 (6 bases). The CDR3 consists of 15 residues. V was clipped by 3 bases and J by 3 bases, with 14 bases between them. The germline V gene has CDR1 KGHSH and CDR2 LQKENI. CDR3 DNA: TGTGCCAGCTCACCCGGGACAAACTTAGAAGAGACCCAGTACTTC. It encodes CASSPGTNLEETQYF.

This clone was counted a single time. CDR3 sequence: CASSSGLIEQYF. The CDR3 DNA is TGTGCCAGCAGCTCGGGACTCATCGAGCAGTACTTC. The chain recombines TRBV5-4 with TRBJ2-7, with D tentatively TRBD2 (6 bases). With 3 bases removed from V and 6 bases from J, the gap between germline ends came to 10 bases. Germline assignment: CDR1 SGHNT and CDR2 YYREEE (reference sequence). This CDR3 region has 12 residues.

The rearrangement uses TRBV19 and TRBJ1-2; 10 bases agree with TRBD1. V was pared by 8 bases and J by 7 bases, with 10 bases of the junction left unmatched. The CDR3 totals 14 residues. Looked up from germline, CDR1 is LNHDA and CDR2 is SQIVND (reference sequence). The CDR3: CASWSRQGASGYTF. The DNA of the CDR3 is TGTGCCAGTTGGTCCCGACAGGGGGCGAGTGGCTACACCTTC.

V is TRBV7-9 and J is TRBJ1-2; 11 positions agree with TRBD1. Germline lookup yields CDR1 SEHNR and CDR2 FQNEAQ (reference sequence). The V and J ends lost 3 bases and 5 bases, in that order; junction bases with no gene match: 2. The CDR3 is 14 residues long. The CDR3 DNA is TGTGCCAGCAGCTTCGGACAGGGGGCGTATGGCTACACCTTC. Translating gives CASSFGQGAYGYTF.

In its sample, this clone was seen a few times. The chain is built from TRBV7-6 and TRBJ1-5; D remains ambiguous. V gave up 2 bases and J gave up 7 bases, with 12 bases separating them. Germline CDR1 and CDR2: SGHVS and FNYEAQ. The CDR3 has 14 residues. The CDR3 protein is CASSLMSGEQPQHF. CDR3 DNA: TGTGCCAGCAGCTTAATGAGCGGGGAACAGCCCCAGCATTTT.

The J gene is TRBJ1-2, the V gene TRBV29-1; 8 bases line up with TRBD1. The CDR3 consists of 13 residues. Looked up from germline, CDR1 is SQVTM and CDR2 is ANQGSEA. V lost 6 bases, J lost 1 base, and 4 bases stayed unmatched. The DNA of the CDR3 is TGCAGCGTCCGGACAGGGATTAACTATGGCTACACCTTC. It is translated as CSVRTGINYGYTF.

V usage is TRBV2 and J usage is TRBJ1-5, with D tentatively TRBD1 (5 bases). Germline CDR1 SNHLY, CDR2 FYNNEI. The V end lost 7 bases, the J end lost 5 bases, and 18 bases lay between the germline ends. This CDR3 contains 15 residues. CDR3 in amino acids: CASTGSAWGDQPQHF. CDR3 nucleotide sequence: TGTGCCAGCACCGGTTCGGCATGGGGGGATCAGCCCCAGCATTTT.

This clone was detected once. The chain is built from TRBV4-1 and TRBJ1-5, with 7 bases identical to TRBD1. This CDR3 is 15 amino acids long. Per germline, CDR1 MGHRA and CDR2 YSYEKL. V lost 1 base to trimming and J lost 3 bases; unmatched junction nucleotides: 3. The CDR3 region is CASSQGGTVNQPQHF. The CDR3 DNA reads TGCGCCAGCAGCCAAGGGGGGACAGTCAATCAGCCCCAGCATTTT.

This chain links TRBV18 with TRBJ2-1, with 10 bases fitting TRBD2. This CDR3 has 16 amino acids. Germline V lookup: CDR1 KGHSH, CDR2 LQKENI. V gave up 0 bases and J gave up 2 bases; unmatched junction bases: 1. CDR3 residues: CASSPPGTSAYNEQFF. The CDR3 DNA reads TGTGCCAGCTCACCACCCGGGACTAGCGCCTACAATGAGCAGTTCTTC.

The CDR3 is CASSQQREGLRNEQFF. DNA of the CDR3: TGTGCCAGCAGCCAGCAGCGGGAGGGCCTGAGGAATGAGCAGTTCTTC. V and J are TRBV7-9 and TRBJ2-1; the match to TRBD2 covers 10 bases. The length of the CDR3 is 16 residues. The V gene end was trimmed by 5 bases and the J gene end by 7 bases; junction bases not matched to a gene: 11. CDR1 is SEHNR, CDR2 FQNEAQ, per germline (reference sequence). Drawing the rest from reference TRBV7-9 and TRBJ2-1, the complete variable domain is DTGVSQNPRHKITKRGQNVTFRCDPISEHNRLYWYRQTLGQGPEFLTYFQNEAQLEKSRLLSDRFSAERPKGSFSTLEIQRTEQGDSAMYLCASSQQREGLRNEQFFGPGTRLTVL.